Listed here are 6 T cell receptor beta chains from one sample, sequenced in a study of beta chain features in type 1 diabetes. Expressed TCRB transcripts were sequenced because the entire RNA isolate underwent reverse transcription. Method: immunoSEQ multiplex PCR; TCRdb's copy keeps in-frame clones and lacks some. This repertoire shows 130,000 to 150,000 clones, 6.9% found once; its top ten account for about 1.3%. Input material: central memory CD4+ T cells from blood. The receptors were sampled from a woman between 25 and 40 years old in good health.

This clone was counted ten times or more. The chain carries TRBV29-1 and TRBJ2-7; D is possibly TRBD1 (6 bases). CDR1 SQVTM and CDR2 ANQGSEA come from the germline V gene. Trimming shortened V by 7 bases and J by 5 bases, and 15 bases separated the two germline ends. This CDR3 has 12 amino acids. The CDR3 sequence: CSAKTGRNEQYF. In DNA, the CDR3 is TGCAGCGCGAAGACAGGCAGGAACGAGCAGTACTTC.

V usage is TRBV5-4 and J usage is TRBJ2-3, with D unclear. Trimming removed 2 bases from V and 5 bases from J, with 9 bases in between. The CDR3 spans 13 residues. The V gene's germline CDR1 is SGHNT and CDR2 YYREEE (reference sequence). The CDR3 nucleotides read TGTGCCAGCAGCTTAGCTCCGCAAGATACGCAGTATTTT. Translated: CASSLAPQDTQYF.

V gene TRBV15 combines with J gene TRBJ2-3, with TRBD2 as a possible D gene (6 bases). The V gene's germline CDR1 is LNHNV and CDR2 YYDKDF (reference sequence). Trimming removed 5 bases from V and 3 bases from J, with 18 bases in between. CDR3 length: 16 amino acids. The CDR3 protein is CATSSRVGAGTDTQYF. CDR3 coding DNA: TGTGCCACCAGCTCGCGTGTTGGGGCGGGAACAGATACGCAGTATTTT. The variable domain in full, completed from reference TRBV15 and TRBJ2-3, reads DAMVIQNPRYQVTQFGKPVTLSCSQTLNHNVMYWYQQKSSQAPKLLFHYYDKDFNNEADTPDNFQSRRPNTSFCFLDIRSPGLGDTAMYLCATSSRVGAGTDTQYFGPGTRLTVL.

The table lists this clone with many counts. The chain recombines TRBV30 with TRBJ2-7; tentatively, D is TRBD1 (6 bases). Germline assignment: CDR1 GTSNPN and CDR2 SVGIG (reference sequence). The CDR3 contains 13 residues. The V and J ends lost 6 bases and 3 bases respectively, with 15 bases between them. CDR3 sequence reads: CACRQAASYEQYF. Written as DNA, the CDR3 is TGTGCCTGTCGACAGGCAGCTAGCTACGAGCAGTACTTC.

V and J are TRBV18 and TRBJ2-3; a weak D match, TRBD2 (5 bases). V was trimmed by 5 bases and J by 5 bases, leaving 20 bases between them. Germline CDR1 and CDR2: KGHSH and LQKENI. This CDR3 spans 16 amino acids. This chain's CDR3 is CASSADFDRGEDTQYF. In DNA, the CDR3 is TGTGCCAGCTCAGCCGATTTCGACCGGGGTGAAGATACGCAGTATTTT.

This chain uses TRBV7-2 with TRBJ2-7; perhaps TRBD1 as D (6 bases). V shed 1 base and J shed 2 bases, with 12 bases lying between them. The CDR3 covers 15 residues. CDR1 is SGHTA and CDR2 is FQGNSA in the germline V gene. The CDR3 DNA reads as TGTGCCAGCAGCTTAGGGGACACGGGGACCTACGAGCAGTACTTC. It yields the protein CASSLGDTGTYEQYF.